This T cell receptor (beta chain) was profiled in a study of cytomegalovirus exposure and HLA in healthy donors. Points from the study as a whole: The authors enumerated over 150 TCR beta chains as linked to cytomegalovirus. There were a few CMV-associated chains whose specificity for CMV antigens was confirmed in vitro.

The CDR3 spans 14 residues. The V end lost 5 bases, the J end lost 4 bases, and 14 bases lay between the germline ends. Germline CDR1 is LNHDA and CDR2 is SQIVND (reference sequence). A word on this clone: Its antigen remains unknown.

PCR primers comprised 60 Vbeta and 13 Jbeta primers. Produced via immunoSEQ multiplex PCR; TCRdb's table is partial and in-frame only. The sample contains around 150,000 clones, about 80% of which appear only once. This sequence joins TRBV19 and TRBJ1-1; a weak D match, TRBD1 (5 bases). The sequence derives from a woman aged 40 to 55 in good health and CMV-seronegative. Sequencing was carried out using PBMCs. The CDR3 DNA reads as TGTGCCAGTAGTTTCATAGGGGTCGGCACTGAAGCTTTCTTT. Amino acids: CASSFIGVGTEAFF. Full variable domain (rest looked up from reference TRBV19 and TRBJ1-1): DGGITQSPKYLFRKEGQNVTLSCEQNLNHDAMYWYRQDPGQGLRLIYYSQIVNDFQKGDIAEGYSVSREKKESFPLTVTSAQKNPTAFYLCASSFIGVGTEAFFGQGTRLTVV.